This TCR beta chain was captured in a study of monozygotic twins with inflammatory bowel disease. Study-wide points: A reduction in TCRbeta diversity (inverse Simpson) was seen in IBD patients relative to healthy co-twins. Cells of different T cell subtypes could not be told apart. IBD patients exhibited fewer clonotypes shared with other individuals than healthy twins, particularly with disease activity.

Regarding this clonotype: Its antigen remains unidentified.

For each CDR3 protein, TCRdb gives one entry from its re-call of the 5' RACE reads, without DNA. This specimen shows more than 100,000 distinct CDR3 sequences; the ten leading clones hold more than 1.5%. Per donor there was one draw, yielding a blood sample of around 2.3 ml. The germline gives CDR1 SSHAT, CDR2 FNYEAQ (reference sequence). The CDR3 length is 16 residues. The specimen was blood. The sequence derives from a human donor with ulcerative colitis or Crohn's disease, or a healthy co-twin of an affected twin (not recorded which). The chain employs TRBV7-7 and TRBJ2-1; the TCRdb D gene call, TRBD2, has no DNA to confirm it. The CDR3 sequence is CASSPRGSGSYNEQFF. Full variable domain (outside the CDR3, taken from reference TRBV7-7 and TRBJ2-1): GAGVSQSPRYKVTKRGQDVTLRCDPISSHATLYWYQQALGQGPEFLTYFNYEAQPDKSGLPSDRFSAERPEGSISTLTIQRTEQRDSAMYRCASSPRGSGSYNEQFFGPGTRLTVL.